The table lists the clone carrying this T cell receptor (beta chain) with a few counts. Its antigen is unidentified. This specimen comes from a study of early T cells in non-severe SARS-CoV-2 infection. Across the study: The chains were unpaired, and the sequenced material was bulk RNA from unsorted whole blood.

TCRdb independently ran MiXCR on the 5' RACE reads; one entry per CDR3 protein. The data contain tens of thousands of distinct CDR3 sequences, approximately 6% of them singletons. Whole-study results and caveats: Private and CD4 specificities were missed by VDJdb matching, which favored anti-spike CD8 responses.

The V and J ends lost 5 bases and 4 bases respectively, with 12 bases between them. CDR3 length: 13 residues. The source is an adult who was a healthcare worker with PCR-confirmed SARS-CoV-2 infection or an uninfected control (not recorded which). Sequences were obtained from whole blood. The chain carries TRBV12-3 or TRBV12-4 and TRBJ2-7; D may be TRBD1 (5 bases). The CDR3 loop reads CASSPDQGYEQYF. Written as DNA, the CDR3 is TGTGCCAGCAGTCCCGACCAGGGATACGAGCAGTACTTC.